Following are 10 T cell receptor beta chains from one sample sequenced in a study of control samples from healthy donors and cancer patients. TCRdb keeps only in-frame clones here, not all; method: immunoSEQ multiplex PCR. The data show 100,000 to 150,000 clones, with 90% seen just once and less than 2.5% held by the top ten. Sequencing was performed on blood. The receptors were gathered from a young man in good health.

This chain connects TRBV28 to TRBJ1-4, with D hard to call. The CDR3 spans 11 residues. V lost 3 bases to trimming and J lost 7 bases, with 3 bases between them. Looked up from germline, CDR1 is MDHEN and CDR2 is SYDVKM. CDR3 in amino acids: CASSFGEKLFF. CDR3 sequence (DNA): TGTGCCAGCAGTTTTGGTGAAAAACTGTTTTTT.

The V gene is TRBV25-1, the J gene TRBJ1-4; D is possibly TRBD1 (6 bases). The CDR3 runs to 14 residues. Germline lookup yields CDR1 MGHDK and CDR2 SYGVNS. Trimming left V 5 bases short and J 2 bases short, with 9 bases between. The CDR3: CASSHDRTNEKLFF. The CDR3 DNA reads as TGTGCCAGCAGTCACGACAGGACTAATGAAAAACTGTTTTTT.

The genes are TRBV27 and TRBJ1-3; D uncertain. Germline lookup yields CDR1 MNHEY and CDR2 SMNVEV (reference sequence). The CDR3 runs 13 residues. V was pared by 7 bases and J by 0 bases, with 7 bases between. The CDR3 reads CASTSNSGNTIYF. CDR3 DNA sequence: TGTGCCAGCACATCCAACTCTGGAAACACCATATATTTT.

The chain is built from TRBV11-3 and TRBJ1-1; TRBD1 matches 8 bases. The V and J ends lost 5 bases and 7 bases, in that order; junction bases with no gene match: 6. Germline assignment: CDR1 SGHNT and CDR2 YENEEA. The CDR3 is 13 residues long. In DNA, the CDR3 is TGTGCCAGCAGCACCTTACAGGGGGGTGAAGCTTTCTTT. Translating it yields CASSTLQGGEAFF.

V gene TRBV6-5 combines with J gene TRBJ2-7; 8 positions match TRBD2. CDR1 is MNHEY and CDR2 is SVGAGI in the germline V gene. The CDR3 is made up of 14 amino acids. Trimming took 6 bases from V and 0 from J; bases not matched to a gene: 4. CDR3 in DNA: TGTGCCAGCAGAGACACTAGCGGCTCCTACGAGCAGTACGTC. Its translation: CASRDTSGSYEQYV.

The chain has TRBV5-6 and TRBJ1-2; no firm D call. Germline CDR1 is SGHDT and CDR2 is YYEEEE. V lost 3 bases, J lost 5 bases, and 14 bases lay in between. The CDR3 contains 14 residues. The DNA of the CDR3 is TGTGCCAGCAGCTGGAGCCGACCACTATATGGCTACACCTTC. This sequence encodes CASSWSRPLYGYTF.

This clone was observed a single time. The gene calls are TRBV28 and TRBJ1-3; a possible D gene is TRBD1 (5 bases). Trimming took off 5 bases at V and 3 bases at J, with 17 bases between the two ends. The germline V gene has CDR1 MDHEN and CDR2 SYDVKM. The CDR3 sequence is 16 residues long. The CDR3: CASSPPGDEDGNTIYF. The CDR3 DNA reads as TGTGCCAGCAGTCCGCCGGGGGACGAGGATGGAAACACCATATATTTT. The full variable domain, with the rest looked up from reference TRBV28 and TRBJ1-3, is DVKVTQSSRYLVKRTGEKVFLECVQDMDHENMFWYRQDPGLGLRLIYFSYDVKMKEKGDIPEGYSVSREKKERFSLILESASTNQTSMYLCASSPPGDEDGNTIYFGEGSWLTVV.

As regards this clone: A read error may produce the germline difference seen at one junction end. This chain uses TRBV10-3 with TRBJ2-7, with D possibly being TRBD1 (5 bases). This CDR3 has 15 amino acids. Germline-derived CDR1 and CDR2 are ENHRY and SYGVKD. CDR3 nucleotides: TGTGCCATCAGTGTTGTGGACAACCTCTCCCACGAGCAGTACTTC. This translates into CAISVVDNLSHEQYF.

CDR3 region: CASKQGYGYTF. DNA of the CDR3: TGTGCCAGCAAACAGGGTTATGGCTACACCTTC. The chain joins TRBV5-6 to TRBJ1-2; D is perhaps TRBD1 (6 bases). V was trimmed by 6 bases and J by 5 bases, leaving 8 bases between them. The CDR3 consists of 11 residues. Germline V gene sequence: CDR1 SGHDT, CDR2 YYEEEE.

The chain has TRBV5-1 and TRBJ1-1; D ambiguous. This CDR3 has 18 residues. Germline V gives CDR1 SGHRS, CDR2 YFSETQ. With 0 bases removed from V and 7 bases from J, the gap between germline ends came to 25 bases. CDR3 sequence: CASSLANNDRRIKGEAFF. The CDR3 bases are TGCGCCAGCAGCTTGGCAAATAACGACCGGAGGATTAAGGGTGAAGCTTTCTTT.